At least ten counts were recorded for the clone carrying this TCR beta chain. Its antigen is as yet unknown. The V and J ends lost 6 bases and 4 bases, in that order; junction bases with no gene match: 6. This CDR3 spans 16 amino acids. Germline V gene lookup returns CDR1 MNHNS and CDR2 SASEGT. TCRdb itself ran the 5' RACE reads through MiXCR, one entry per CDR3 protein. This table has 300,000 to 350,000 distinct CDR3 sequences, roughly 8% appearing once. The data belong to a study of T cells after yellow fever vaccination. Study context: In the case of low-cell-number fractions, SMART-Seq v4 Ultra Low Input was used for preparation.

General observations from the study: Booster samples showed a return of most primary-vaccination clones (around 96% CD4, approximately 85% CD8).

The clonotype was recovered from a man younger than 35 who received the YFV17D yellow fever vaccine. The sequenced sample was PBMCs, obtained 45 days after the first yellow fever vaccination. The V and J genes are TRBV6-1 and TRBJ2-1; 13 nucleotides match TRBD2. The CDR3 is CASSPGTSGTYNEQFF. The CDR3 DNA reads as TGTGCCAGCAGCCCGGGGACTAGCGGGACGTACAATGAGCAGTTCTTC.